This T cell receptor beta chain stems from a study of radiotherapy plus CTLA-4 blockade in lung cancer. The assay was immunoSEQ multiplex PCR, and TCRdb's table has in-frame clones only and misses some. The sample comprises roughly 50,000 clones, around 69% of which are singletons, and roughly 10% rests with the top ten. Deletions cut 8 bases from V and 8 bases from J, with 15 bases between. This CDR3 contains 11 residues. Per germline, CDR1 SQVTM and CDR2 ANQGSEA. Turning to this clone: The antigen is undetermined.

Study-wide results and limits: Early clone dynamics of blood T cells, plus interferon-beta, reportedly predicted response best. TCR clones of tumor origin grew in blood after radiotherapy plus ipilimumab.

This material consisted of peripheral blood, taken from a patient treated with radiotherapy plus ipilimumab. The TCR sequence derives from a human donor with non-small cell lung cancer who had stable disease on radiotherapy plus ipilimumab. This sequence joins TRBV29-1 and TRBJ1-2, with D possibly TRBD1 on 5 matching bases. CDR3 loop: CSTWGSHGYTF. CDR3 nucleotide sequence: TGCAGCACGTGGGGGTCCCACGGCTACACCTTC.